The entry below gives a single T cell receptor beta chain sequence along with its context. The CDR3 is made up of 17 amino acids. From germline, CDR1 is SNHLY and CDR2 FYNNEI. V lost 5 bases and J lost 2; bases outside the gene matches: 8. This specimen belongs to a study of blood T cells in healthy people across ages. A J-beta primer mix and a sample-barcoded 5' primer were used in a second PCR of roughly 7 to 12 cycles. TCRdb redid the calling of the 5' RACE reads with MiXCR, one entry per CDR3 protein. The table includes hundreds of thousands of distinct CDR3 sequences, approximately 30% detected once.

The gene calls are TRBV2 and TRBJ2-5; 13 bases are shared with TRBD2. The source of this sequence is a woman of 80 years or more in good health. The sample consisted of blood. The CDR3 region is CASSLIRLAGGQETQYF. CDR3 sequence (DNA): TGTGCCAGCAGTTTGATACGACTAGCGGGGGGTCAAGAGACCCAGTACTTC.